These 10 T cell receptor beta chains were all obtained from the same sample, sequenced in a study of early T cells in non-severe SARS-CoV-2 infection. MiXCR, run by TCRdb on the 5' RACE reads, gives a single entry per CDR3 protein. There are fewer than 30,000 distinct CDR3 sequences in the sample; 5% to 7% occur only once, and about 0.85% lies in the top ten. The sample was whole blood. Receptors were obtained from an adult who was a healthcare worker with PCR-confirmed SARS-CoV-2 infection or an uninfected control (not recorded which).

Many counts were recorded for this clonotype. The chain is built from TRBV7-9 and TRBJ1-1; a possible D gene is TRBD1 (5 bases). CDR3 length: 15 amino acids. The V gene lost 5 bases and the J gene lost 1 base, with 14 bases spanning the gap. Germline CDR1 SEHNR, CDR2 FQNEAQ (reference sequence). The CDR3, as DNA: TGTGCCAGCAGCGCCGACAGACATCAGAACACTGAAGCTTTCTTT. This sequence encodes CASSADRHQNTEAFF.

The sample holds many counts of this clonotype. This chain uses TRBV20-1 with TRBJ2-7; D is unclear. Germline V gene data show CDR1 as DFQATT and CDR2 as SNEGSKA (reference sequence). This CDR3 comprises 14 residues. With 0 bases removed from V and 5 bases from J, the gap between germline ends came to 14 bases. As DNA, the CDR3 is TGCAGTGCTAGAGACCCGGGTAAGGTCAACGAGCAGTACTTC. Its protein product is CSARDPGKVNEQYF.

This clonotype was observed at least ten times. CDR3 in DNA: TGTGCCAGCAGGGGACAGGCCAATCAGCCCCAGCATTTT. It is translated as CASRGQANQPQHF. V usage is TRBV7-2 and J usage is TRBJ1-5, with 8 bases aligning to TRBD1. V shed 6 bases, J shed 3 bases, and the junction held 1 base outside the gene matches. Germline CDR1 is SGHTA and CDR2 is FQGNSA. The CDR3 contains 13 residues.

The table lists this clonotype with a count of one. The CDR3 sequence: CASSQWGQEAFF. The CDR3 DNA reads TGTGCCAGCAGCCAATGGGGGCAGGAAGCTTTCTTT. The chain is built from TRBV4-2 and TRBJ1-1; the D gene is possibly TRBD1 (6 bases). V lost 2 bases and J lost 8, with 9 bases in between. CDR1 and CDR2 from the germline V gene are LGHNA and YNFKEQ. This CDR3 contains 12 residues.

This clonotype was detected ten times or more. The V and J genes are TRBV5-1 and TRBJ1-2; D may be TRBD1 (6 bases). The CDR3 covers 15 residues. Trimming took 5 bases from V and 3 from J, leaving 17 bases between them. Germline values: CDR1 SGHRS, CDR2 YFSETQ. The CDR3 here is CASSYNSGTHYGYTF. DNA for the CDR3: TGCGCCAGCAGTTACAACTCCGGGACACACTATGGCTACACCTTC.

Comments on this clonotype: With a much larger clone just one base away, this may be a read error. The J gene is TRBJ1-2, the V gene TRBV7-9; D not certain. The length of the CDR3 is 14 residues. The germline V gene has CDR1 SEHNR and CDR2 FQNEAQ (reference sequence). In DNA form, the CDR3 reads TGTGTCAGCAGCCCGATAGACCGAATCAATGGCTACACCTTC. Amino acid sequence: CVSSPIDRINGYTF.

This clonotype occurred many times. The chain is built from TRBV5-1 and TRBJ2-6; unclear D gene. V gave up 0 bases and J gave up 3 bases, with 7 bases separating them. This CDR3 contains 15 residues. Germline CDR1 is SGHRS and CDR2 is YFSETQ. The CDR3 sequence is CASSLEGFGANVLTF. The CDR3 DNA reads as TGCGCCAGCAGCTTGGAAGGGTTTGGGGCCAACGTCCTGACTTTC.

The table lists this clonotype with many counts. The chain recombines TRBV12-5 with TRBJ1-2; 8 nucleotides line up with TRBD1. The CDR3 length is 13 residues. Losses at the gene ends were 7 bases for V and 8 bases for J; bases not matched to a gene: 9. The germline V gene encodes CDR1 LGHNT and CDR2 FRNRAP. The CDR3 nucleotides read TGTGCTAGTGTACGAGGACAGGGACGCGGCTACACCTTC. This sequence encodes CASVRGQGRGYTF.

At least ten counts were recorded for this clonotype. The gene calls are TRBV10-1 and TRBJ2-7, with D possibly TRBD1 on 5 matching bases. This CDR3 has 14 residues. CDR1 and CDR2 from the germline V gene are WNHNN and SYGVQD (reference sequence). Trimming shortened V by 0 bases and J by 2 bases, and 8 bases separated the two germline ends. CDR3 in amino acids: CASSESRQPYEQYF. Written as DNA, the CDR3 is TGCGCCAGCAGTGAGTCCCGACAGCCCTACGAGCAGTACTTC.

This clonotype was picked up many times. The CDR3 protein is CASSLVQETQYF. Written as DNA, the CDR3 is TGTGCCAGCAGCCTAGTGCAAGAGACCCAGTACTTC. The V gene is TRBV5-4, the J gene TRBJ2-5; the D is unclear. Germline V gene data show CDR1 as SGHNT and CDR2 as YYREEE (reference sequence). The CDR3 runs to 12 residues. With 4 bases removed from V and 2 bases from J, the gap between germline ends came to 6 bases.